The following is a T cell receptor (beta chain) sequence with its context. The antigen is unknown. This sample was included in a study of cytomegalovirus exposure and HLA in healthy donors. Overall study results and limits: A later analysis linked a missense variant in DCLRE1C to the trimming of TCR beta V and J genes. For most TCR beta V segments, an earlier analysis put the productive rate at about 87% or about 30% of the time. Immune exposure information comprised only CMV serostatus.

A multiplex PCR was run with 60 Vbeta primers and 13 Jbeta primers. Study processing details: Later analysis identified tens of millions of unique TCR beta chains, about 10 million shared. Clones were read by immunoSEQ multiplex PCR, and TCRdb kept only the in-frame ones, dropping some. The DNA gave D and trimming, while V, J and clone size come from that table. The sample shows about 140,000 clones, roughly 65% of them seen only once. The CDR3 length is 13 residues. V dropped 4 bases and J dropped 6; count of bases not matched to a gene: 5. Germline loops: CDR1 SQVTM, CDR2 ANQGSEA. Specimen: PBMCs. The sequence was collected from a man in his fifties or sixties in good health and CMV-seronegative. The gene calls are TRBV29-1 and TRBJ2-2, with TRBD1 matching over 7 bases. CDR3 in amino acids: CSVARGTAGELFF. In nucleotides, the CDR3 is TGCAGCGTTGCCCGAGGGACAGCCGGGGAGCTGTTTTTT.